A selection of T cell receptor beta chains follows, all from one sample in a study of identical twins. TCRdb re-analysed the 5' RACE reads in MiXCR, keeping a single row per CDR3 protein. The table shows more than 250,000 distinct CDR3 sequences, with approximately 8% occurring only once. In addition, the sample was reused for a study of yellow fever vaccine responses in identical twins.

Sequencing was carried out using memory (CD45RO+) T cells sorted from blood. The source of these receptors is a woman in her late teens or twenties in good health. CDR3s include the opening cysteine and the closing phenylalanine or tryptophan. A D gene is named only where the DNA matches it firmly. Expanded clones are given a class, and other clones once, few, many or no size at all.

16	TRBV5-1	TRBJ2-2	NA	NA	CASSLVGGSTTGELFF	TGCGCCAGCAGCCTGGTGGGCGGGTCAACCACCGGGGAGCTGTTTTTT
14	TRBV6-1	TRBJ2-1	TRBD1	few	CASRRQGTDNEQFF	TGTGCCAGCAGGCGACAGGGGACCGACAATGAGCAGTTCTTC
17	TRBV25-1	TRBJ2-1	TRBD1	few	CASSESGTAGLYNEQFF	TGTGCCAGCAGTGAATCCGGGACAGCTGGCCTCTACAATGAGCAGTTCTTC
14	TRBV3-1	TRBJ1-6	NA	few	CASSREQGSSPLHF	TGTGCCAGCAGCCGAGAACAGGGATCCTCACCCCTCCACTTT
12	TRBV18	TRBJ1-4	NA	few	CASSRGDEKLFF	TGTGCCAGCTCACGTGGGGATGAAAAACTGTTTTTT
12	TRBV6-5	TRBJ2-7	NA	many	CASRQDSYEQYF	TGTGCCAGCAGACAGGACTCCTACGAGCAGTACTTC
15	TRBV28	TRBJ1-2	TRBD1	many	CASRPQTGGRYGYTF	TGTGCCAGCAGACCTCAGACAGGGGGACGCTATGGCTACACCTTC
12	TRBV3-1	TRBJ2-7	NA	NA	CASSQAAYEQYF	TGTGCCAGCAGCCAAGCTGCATACGAGCAGTACTTC
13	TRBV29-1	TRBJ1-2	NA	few	CSVEGQPNYGYTF	TGCAGCGTTGAAGGGCAGCCTAACTATGGCTACACCTTC
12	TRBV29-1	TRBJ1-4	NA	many	CSGGRPGEKLFF	TGCAGCGGGGGACGCCCGGGGGAAAAACTGTTTTTT
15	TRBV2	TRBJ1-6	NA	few	CASTEWRGYNSPLHF	TGTGCCAGCACTGAGTGGAGGGGCTATAATTCACCCCTCCACTTT
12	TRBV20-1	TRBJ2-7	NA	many	CSASDQEYEQYF	TGCAGTGCTAGTGATCAGGAGTACGAGCAGTACTTC
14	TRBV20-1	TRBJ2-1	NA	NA	CSADGMGGHNEQFF	TGCAGTGCGGATGGGATGGGGGGGCACAATGAGCAGTTCTTC
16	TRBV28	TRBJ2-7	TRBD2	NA	CASSSSGSGSSYEQYF	TGTGCCAGCAGTTCCTCGGGGAGCGGGAGCTCCTACGAGCAGTACTTC
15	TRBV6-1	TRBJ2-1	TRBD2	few	CASSPLAGVNNEQFF	TGTGCCAGCAGCCCACTAGCGGGGGTCAACAATGAGCAGTTCTTC
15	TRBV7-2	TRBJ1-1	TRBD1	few	CASSQRQGGGTEAFF	TGTGCCAGCAGTCAAAGACAGGGAGGAGGCACTGAAGCTTTCTTT
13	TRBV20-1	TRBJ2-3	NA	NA	CSARVSGLKAQYF	TGCAGTGCTAGAGTGTCGGGTCTTAAAGCGCAGTATTTT
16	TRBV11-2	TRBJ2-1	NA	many	CASSLSSLAFASEQFF	TGTGCCAGCAGCTTATCCTCTCTAGCATTCGCTAGTGAGCAGTTCTTC
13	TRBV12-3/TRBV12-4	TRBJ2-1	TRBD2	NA	CASGAGTYNEQFF	TGTGCCAGCGGAGCGGGAACCTACAATGAGCAGTTCTTC
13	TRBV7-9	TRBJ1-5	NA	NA	CASSALTNHPQHF	TGTGCCAGCAGCGCCTTGACGAATCACCCCCAGCATTTT
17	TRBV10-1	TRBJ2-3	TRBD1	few	CASSGQGASGKTDTQYF	TGCGCCAGCAGTGGACAGGGGGCGAGTGGGAAGACAGATACGCAGTATTTT
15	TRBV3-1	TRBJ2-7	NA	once	CASSQLGTPTYEQYF	TGTGCCAGCAGCCAGTTGGGGACTCCTACCTACGAGCAGTACTTC
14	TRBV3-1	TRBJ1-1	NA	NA	CASSPRRRGTEVFF	TGTGCCAGCAGTCCAAGACGGAGGGGCACTGAAGTTTTCTTT
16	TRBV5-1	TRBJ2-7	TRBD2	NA	CASSARLAESSYEQYF	TGCGCCAGCAGCGCCAGACTAGCGGAAAGCTCCTACGAGCAGTACTTC
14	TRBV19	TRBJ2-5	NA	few	CASRPGTHPGTQYF	TGTGCCAGCAGACCAGGGACCCACCCAGGGACCCAGTACTTC
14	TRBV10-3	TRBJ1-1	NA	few	CALREGETNTEAFF	TGTGCCTTAAGGGAGGGGGAAACGAACACTGAAGCTTTCTTT
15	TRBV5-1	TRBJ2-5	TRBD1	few	CASSPGTGGRKTQYF	TGCGCCAGCAGCCCCGGGACAGGGGGAAGGAAGACCCAGTACTTC
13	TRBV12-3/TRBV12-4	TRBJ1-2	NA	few	CASKDGGDYGYTF	TGTGCCAGCAAGGACGGGGGCGACTATGGCTACACCTTC
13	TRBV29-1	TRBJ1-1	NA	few	CSVNGGGNTEAFF	TGCAGCGTGAACGGCGGCGGGAACACTGAAGCTTTCTTT
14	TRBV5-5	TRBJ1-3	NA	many	CASRYDLSGNTIYF	TGTGCCAGCAGATACGACCTCTCTGGAAACACCATATATTTT
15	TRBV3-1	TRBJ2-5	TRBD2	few	CASSPSGGASETQYF	TGTGCCAGCAGCCCTAGCGGGGGGGCCTCGGAGACCCAGTACTTC
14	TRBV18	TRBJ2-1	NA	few	CASSPVSLSNEQFF	TGTGCCAGCTCACCGGTTTCCCTGAGCAATGAGCAGTTCTTC
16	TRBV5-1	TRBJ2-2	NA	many	CASSFVRGPNTGELFF	TGCGCCAGCAGCTTCGTCCGGGGGCCGAACACCGGGGAGCTGTTTTTT
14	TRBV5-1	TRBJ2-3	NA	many	CASSLGQPTDTQYF	TGCGCCAGCAGCTTAGGACAGCCAACAGATACGCAGTATTTT
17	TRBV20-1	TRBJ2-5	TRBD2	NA	CSARDPTASGRLGTQYF	TGCAGTGCTAGAGATCCAACTGCTAGCGGGAGGTTAGGGACCCAGTACTTC
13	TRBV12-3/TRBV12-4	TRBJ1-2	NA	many	CASSRTANYGYTF	TGTGCCAGCTCTAGAACAGCTAACTATGGCTACACCTTC
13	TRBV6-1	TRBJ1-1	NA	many	CASSELMNTEAFF	TGTGCCAGCAGCGAACTAATGAACACTGAAGCTTTCTTT
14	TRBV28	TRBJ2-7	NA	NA	CASSSLALSYEQYF	TGTGCCAGCAGTTCACTAGCATTGAGCTACGAGCAGTACTTC
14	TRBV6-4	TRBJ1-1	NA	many	CASSDGKGVAEAFF	TGTGCCAGCAGTGACGGCAAGGGAGTCGCTGAAGCTTTCTTT
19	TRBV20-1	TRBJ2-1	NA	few	CSARETPGTGDGLHYEQFF	TGCAGTGCTAGAGAAACCCCGGGTACGGGGGATGGCTTGCACTATGAGCAGTTCTTC
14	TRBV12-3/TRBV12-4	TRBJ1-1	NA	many	CASSSRDMNTEAFF	TGTGCCAGCAGTTCGCGGGACATGAACACTGAAGCTTTCTTT
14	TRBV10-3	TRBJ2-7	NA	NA	CAISDPRDSREQYF	TGTGCCATCAGTGACCCGCGGGACTCCCGCGAGCAGTACTTC
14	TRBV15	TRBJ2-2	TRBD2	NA	CATSMGGSTGELFF	TGTGCCACCAGCATGGGGGGGAGCACCGGGGAGCTGTTTTTT
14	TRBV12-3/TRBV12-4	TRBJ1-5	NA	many	CASSRDYSNQPQHF	TGTGCCAGCAGTCGAGATTATAGCAATCAGCCCCAGCATTTT
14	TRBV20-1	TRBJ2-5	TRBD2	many	CSAFPGTSEETQYF	TGCAGTGCTTTTCCCGGGACTAGCGAAGAGACCCAGTACTTC
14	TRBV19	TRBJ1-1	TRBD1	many	CASKDRGFNTEAFF	TGTGCCAGTAAGGACAGGGGCTTTAACACTGAAGCTTTCTTT
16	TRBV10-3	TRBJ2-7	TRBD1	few	CAIMDLLSGDRVEQYF	TGTGCCATCATGGACTTGCTCAGCGGGGACAGGGTCGAGCAGTACTTC
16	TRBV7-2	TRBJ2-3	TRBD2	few	CASIGWSGAITDTQYF	TGTGCCAGCATTGGGTGGAGCGGGGCTATCACAGATACGCAGTATTTT
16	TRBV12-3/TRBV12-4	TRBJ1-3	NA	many	CASSSPWGLSGNTIYF	TGTGCCAGCAGCTCCCCCTGGGGACTCTCTGGAAACACCATATATTTT
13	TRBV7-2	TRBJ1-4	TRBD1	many	CASGRGQTEKLFF	TGTGCCAGCGGCCGGGGACAGACTGAAAAACTGTTTTTT
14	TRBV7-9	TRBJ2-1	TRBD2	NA	CASSLGLAGGTGFF	TGTGCCAGCAGCTTAGGGCTAGCGGGAGGAACGGGGTTCTTC
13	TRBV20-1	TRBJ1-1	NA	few	CSARRSQNTEAFF	TGCAGTGCTAGACGGTCGCAGAACACTGAAGCTTTCTTT
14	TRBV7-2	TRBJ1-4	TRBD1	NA	CASNKGQFNEKLFF	TGTGCCAGTAATAAGGGACAGTTTAATGAAAAACTGTTTTTT
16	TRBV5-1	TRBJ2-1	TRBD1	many	CASSLGDRASYNEQFF	TGCGCCAGCAGCTTGGGGGACAGGGCCTCCTACAATGAGCAGTTCTTC
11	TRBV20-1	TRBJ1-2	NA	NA	CSARENYGYTF	TGCAGTGCTAGAGAAAACTATGGCTACACCTTC
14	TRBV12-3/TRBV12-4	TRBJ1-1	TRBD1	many	CASSDRGGNTEAFF	TGTGCCAGCAGTGACAGGGGTGGGAACACTGAAGCTTTCTTT
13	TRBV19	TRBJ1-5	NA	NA	CASSIRDGQPQHF	TGTGCCAGTAGTATTCGGGACGGTCAGCCCCAGCATTTT
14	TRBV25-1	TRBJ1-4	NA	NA	CASSDFGLNEKLFF	TGTGCCAGCAGTGACTTCGGACTCAATGAAAAACTGTTTTTT